Reported below is one T cell receptor beta chain. This receptor's antigen is unknown. No clone much larger than this one lies a single base away; base qualities are absent. The immunoSEQ assay amplified TCRB CDR3 regions from roughly 2 micrograms of genomic DNA, or from all available DNA when less than that amount was available. The multiplex PCR relied on 60 forward primers for TCR V beta segments and 13 reverse primers for J beta segments. To estimate the number of reads per starting template, synthetic control templates were added to each sample at limiting dilution. The Illumina HiSeq System generated sequencing reads of 87 bp. From the authors' description of their analysis: PCR and sequencing errors were removed by a nearest neighbor algorithm that merged closely related sequences. TCR overlap was defined as the percentage of unique tumor TCR beta sequences that were also present in the same patient's peripheral blood. In its TCRdb copy, this immuneACCESS table keeps in-frame sequences only and misses some clones. Where compared with another copy, unresolved V genes explain less than half of these, and the others have no known cause. Clone size and V and J calls were adopted from that table, with D and trimming inferred from the DNA. The table for this sample lists tens of thousands of clones; roughly four fifths of them were counted only once. The leading ten clones occupy 2% to 2.5% of the sample.

The time point label, as the study defines it: after dendritic cell vaccination, including at tumor progression/relapse. Selection of patients required sufficient residual fresh-frozen tumor tissue and over two years of available survival data. None of the glioblastoma patients carried an isocitrate dehydrogenase mutation, although molecular status otherwise varied. PBMC were collected before vaccination, two weeks after the third vaccination, and at tumor progression when it occurred. Genomic DNA was extracted with the Qiagen DNeasy Blood extraction Kit. V sheds 0 bases and J sheds 1 base, leaving 7 bases between their ends. CDR1 and CDR2 (MGHRA, YSYEKL) derive from the germline V gene. The CDR3 numbers 15 residues from cysteine through phenylalanine. Only the CDR3 DNA stays, 45 bases, in frame from base 1. The source of the sample is a study of glioma-infiltrating T cells after dendritic cell vaccination (dated by TCRdb to 2016 to 2017). A note on the overall study: The cohort comprised approximately 15 glioblastoma patients from Phase I and II dendritic cell vaccination trials, 9 newly diagnosed and 6 with recurrent disease. Tumor-infiltrating lymphocyte content was quantified and tumor and blood repertoires were compared in dendritic cell-vaccinated glioblastoma patients by deep sequencing of TCR beta CDR3 regions. Between about 2003 and 2012, patients were given autologous tumor lysate-pulsed dendritic cell vaccination. Each patient was given three intradermal dendritic cell vaccine injections, spaced two weeks apart, in the arm below the axilla. Survival after dendritic cell vaccination was correlated with TCR sequencing metrics such as TIL content and the overlap between tumor and blood repertoires. The vaccine consisted of monocyte-derived dendritic cells cultured seven to eight days with IL-4 and GM-CSF, then pulsed overnight with autologous tumor lysate.

Findings and caveats that apply to the study as a whole: The TCR overlap response model with three groups was called speculative and said to need prospective validation. The cohort was small and heterogeneous, few patients had complete blood and tumor sets, and even fewer had initial-recurrent tumor pairs. Higher estimated pretreatment TIL content predicted longer time to progression and overall survival after dendritic cell vaccination. No direct relationship between TCR clonality and survival was found, suggesting that a diverse polyclonal response may matter.

Sequenced material: blood, taken after dendritic cell vaccination. This receptor was obtained from a human donor with glioblastoma. The chain uses TRBV4-1 and TRBJ1-5, with the D gene not confidently named. DNA sequence: TGCGCCAGCAGCCAAGAGTGGCCCAGCAATCAGCCCCAGCATTTT. This sequence encodes CASSQEWPSNQPQHF.